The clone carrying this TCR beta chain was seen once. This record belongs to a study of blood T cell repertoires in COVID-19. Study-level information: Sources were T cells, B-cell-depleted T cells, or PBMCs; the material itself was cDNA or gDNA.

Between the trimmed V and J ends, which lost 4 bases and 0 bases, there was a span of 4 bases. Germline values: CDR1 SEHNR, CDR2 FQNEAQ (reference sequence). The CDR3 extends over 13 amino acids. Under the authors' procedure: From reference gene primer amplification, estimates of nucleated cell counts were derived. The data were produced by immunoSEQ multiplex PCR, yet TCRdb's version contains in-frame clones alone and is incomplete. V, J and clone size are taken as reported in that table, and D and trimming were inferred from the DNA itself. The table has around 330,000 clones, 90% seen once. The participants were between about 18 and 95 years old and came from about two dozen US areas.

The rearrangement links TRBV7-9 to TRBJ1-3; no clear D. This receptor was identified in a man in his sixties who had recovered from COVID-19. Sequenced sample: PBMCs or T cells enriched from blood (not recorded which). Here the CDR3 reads CASSSFSGNTIYF. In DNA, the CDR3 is TGTGCCAGCAGCTCCTTCTCTGGAAACACCATATATTTT.